This TCR beta chain was sequenced in a study of cytomegalovirus exposure and HLA in healthy donors. Study findings and constraints: Productive rates of about 90% or about 30% were seen for most TCR beta V segments in an earlier analysis.

Primers for the PCR totalled 60 Vbeta and 13 Jbeta. As processed by the authors: In a later analysis, the count reached 82 million or so unique TCR beta chains, with around 11 million shared. The table came from immunoSEQ multiplex PCR; TCRdb's copy has only in-frame clones and leaves some out. For V, J and clone size, that table is used; D and trimming come from the DNA. This table has some 130,000 clones, roughly 83% appearing once. A remark on this clone: What it binds is not known.

The source material was PBMCs. The source is a female donor in good health and CMV-seronegative.

The CDR3 region is CASSGGQGGEAFF. Written as DNA, the CDR3 is TGCGCCAGCAGTGGGGGACAGGGGGGTGAAGCTTTCTTT. V usage is TRBV10-1 and J usage is TRBJ1-1, with 11 bases lining up with TRBD1. The CDR3 is made up of 13 amino acids. Trimming at V came to 4 bases and at J to 7 bases, leaving 2 bases not matched to a gene. Per germline, CDR1 WNHNN and CDR2 SYGVQD (reference sequence).